One T cell receptor beta chain is described in this entry. This CDR3 spans 14 amino acids. The junction had 3 bases not matched to a gene; V was cut back by 5 bases and J by 2 bases. Germline V lookup: CDR1 KGHSH, CDR2 LQKENI. This sample was taken from a study of blood T cell repertoires in COVID-19. Study-level information: The United States, Italy and Spain were the sources of the acute and convalescent COVID-19 samples.

Source study methods: Estimation of nucleated cell counts relied on the amplification of reference gene primers. Generated by immunoSEQ multiplex PCR, the TCRdb table keeps only in-frame clones and is missing some. V and J calls plus clone size are reproduced from that table; the DNA served to infer D and trimming. The sample lists around 290,000 clones; approximately 86% were seen once. Source material: peripheral blood. This chain connects TRBV18 to TRBJ2-3; 8 bases map to TRBD1. This TCR came from a woman in her 70s with COVID-19, enrolled during active disease. In DNA form, the CDR3 reads TGTGCCAGCTCAATGGACAGGGACACAGATACGCAGTATTTT. Its translation is CASSMDRDTDTQYF.